Listed here are 27 T cell receptor beta chains from one sample, sequenced in a study of blood T cell repertoires in COVID-19. Sequencing was performed with immunoSEQ multiplex PCR; in TCRdb, only in-frame clones are kept and a portion is missing. The sample includes roughly 260,000 clones, more than 70% of them seen just once. Sequencing was performed on peripheral blood. The source is a woman aged 18-30 years with acute or convalescent COVID-19.

The table lists this clone with a count of one. The genes are TRBV11-2 and TRBJ2-1; the D gene is possibly TRBD2 (5 bases). This CDR3 comprises 12 residues. Trimming left V 1 base short and J 10 bases short, with 8 bases between. Germline CDR1 reads SGHAT; CDR2 reads FQNNGV. The CDR3 sequence: CASSLGSGEQFF. The CDR3 DNA is TGTGCCAGCAGCTTAGGGAGCGGAGAGCAGTTCTTC.

This chain uses TRBV20-1 with TRBJ2-6; D remains ambiguous. The CDR3 is made up of 14 amino acids. Germline CDR1 reads DFQATT; CDR2 reads SNEGSKA (reference sequence). V lost 3 bases and J 4 bases, leaving 10 bases between the germline ends. CDR3 loop: CSASDNRGANVLTF. DNA for the CDR3: TGCAGTGCTAGTGATAATCGGGGGGCCAACGTCCTGACTTTC.

This chain uses TRBV30 with TRBJ1-2, with 9 bases lining up with TRBD1. V was clipped by 4 bases and J by 4 bases; unmatched bases: 22. This CDR3 has 19 amino acids. In germline, CDR1 is GTSNPN, CDR2 SVGIG (reference sequence). The CDR3 DNA follows: TGTGCCTGGACCCCCGGACTGGCCGGGACAGGGTTAAGGGGCTATGGCTACACCTTC. Translated: CAWTPGLAGTGLRGYGYTF. The full variable domain, rest sourced from reference TRBV30 and TRBJ1-2, is SQTIHQWPATLVQPVGSPLSLECTVEGTSNPNLYWYRQAAGRGLQLLFYSVGIGQISSEVPQNLSASRPQDRQFILSSKKLLLSDSGFYLCAWTPGLAGTGLRGYGYTFGSGTRLTVV.

This clone appeared a few times. The chain has TRBV14 and TRBJ1-4; D is unresolved. There are 16 residues in the CDR3. In germline, CDR1 is SGHDN, CDR2 FVKESK. Trimming pared 4 bases from V and 2 bases from J, leaving 14 bases between. This CDR3 is CASSPEAGYTNEKLFF. CDR3 DNA: TGTGCCAGCAGCCCGGAGGCTGGATACACTAATGAAAAACTGTTTTTT.

This rearrangement joins TRBV6-5 to TRBJ1-2, with a weak D call TRBD1 (5 bases). Looked up from germline, CDR1 is MNHEY and CDR2 is SVGAGI. The CDR3 has 13 amino acids. Trimming removed 6 bases from V and 7 bases from J, with 15 bases in between. The CDR3 loop reads CASSPRGEAGYTF. CDR3 sequence (DNA): TGTGCCAGCAGCCCCCGGGGGGAGGCTGGCTACACCTTC.

Comment on this clone: This CDR3 is also generated by other DNA sequences in the sample. The chain combines TRBV9 with TRBJ2-3; the D is unclear. Deletions cut 3 bases from V and 6 bases from J, with 5 bases between. Germline values: CDR1 SGDLS, CDR2 YYNGEE. The CDR3 length is 11 residues. The CDR3 DNA reads as TGTGCCAGCAGCGCCGGGGATACGCAGTATTTT. It is translated as CASSAGDTQYF.

This clone was picked up a small number of times. The J gene is TRBJ1-2, the V gene TRBV27; no reliable D call. Trimming took off 4 bases at V and 9 bases at J, with 15 bases between the two ends. This CDR3 has 13 residues. Germline-derived CDR1 and CDR2 are MNHEY and SMNVEV (reference sequence). DNA of the CDR3: TGTGCCAGCAGTTCGGGAAACAGCCAAAGCTACACCTTC. It translates to CASSSGNSQSYTF.

The V gene is TRBV7-2, the J gene TRBJ2-1; 14 positions agree with TRBD2. The CDR3 covers 15 residues. V dropped 10 bases and J dropped 8; count of bases not matched to a gene: 10. Germline V gives CDR1 SGHTA, CDR2 FQGNSA. CDR3 region: CATGTSGSKGDEQFF. In nucleotides, the CDR3 is TGTGCCACCGGGACTAGCGGGAGCAAGGGCGATGAGCAGTTCTTC.

The V call is TRBV9, the J call TRBJ1-1; TRBD1 is a possible D gene (5 bases). The CDR3 contains 16 residues. V lost 0 bases, J lost 0 bases, and 12 bases lay in between. Germline values: CDR1 SGDLS, CDR2 YYNGEE. The CDR3: CASSVDREGVNTEAFF. CDR3 DNA: TGTGCCAGCAGCGTAGATAGGGAAGGGGTGAACACTGAAGCTTTCTTT. The variable domain in full, completed from reference TRBV9 and TRBJ1-1, reads DSGVTQTPKHLITATGQRVTLRCSPRSGDLSVYWYQQSLDQGLQFLIQYYNGEERAKGNILERFSAQQFPDLHSELNLSSLELGDSALYFCASSVDREGVNTEAFFGQGTRLTVV.

This chain uses TRBV5-6 with TRBJ1-4; the D gene is possibly TRBD1 (6 bases). Germline loops: CDR1 SGHDT, CDR2 YYEEEE. Trimming pared 3 bases from V and 2 bases from J, leaving 11 bases between. This CDR3 spans 15 amino acids. Written as DNA, the CDR3 is TGTGCCAGCAGCTGGGAGGGGGTGACTAATGAAAAACTGTTTTTT. Translated, it gives CASSWEGVTNEKLFF.

This rearrangement joins TRBV7-6 to TRBJ1-5, with TRBD1 matching 9 bases. Per germline, CDR1 SGHVS and CDR2 FNYEAQ. This CDR3 region has 18 residues. Trimming removed 5 bases from V and 3 bases from J; junction bases left unmatched: 14. The CDR3 nucleotides are TGTGCCAGCAGCCCCCAGTCGTCCGGGACAGGGCACAATCAGCCCCAGCATTTT. This encodes CASSPQSSGTGHNQPQHF.

The chain joins TRBV7-2 to TRBJ2-3, with D maybe TRBD1 (6 bases). CDR1 SGHTA and CDR2 FQGNSA come from the germline V gene. This CDR3 is 14 amino acids long. V was pared by 5 bases and J by 5 bases, with 14 bases between. CDR3 amino acids: CASSKYPGVDTQYF. The CDR3 DNA is TGTGCCAGCAGCAAGTACCCAGGGGTAGATACGCAGTATTTT. The entire variable domain, with the rest obtained from reference TRBV7-2 and TRBJ2-3, is as follows: GAGVSQSPSNKVTEKGKDVELRCDPISGHTALYWYRQSLGQGLEFLIYFQGNSAPDKSGLPSDRFSAERTGGSVSTLTIQRTQQEDSAVYLCASSKYPGVDTQYFGPGTRLTVL.

The chain employs TRBV7-9 and TRBJ2-7, with a tentative D call TRBD2 (5 bases). V shed 5 bases and J shed 3 bases, with 17 bases lying between them. From germline, CDR1 is SEHNR and CDR2 FQNEAQ (reference sequence). The CDR3 totals 15 residues. CDR3 amino acids: CASSPEFGDLYEQYF. The CDR3 DNA follows: TGTGCCAGCAGCCCAGAGTTCGGGGATCTCTACGAGCAGTACTTC. Full variable domain (missing parts from reference TRBV7-9 and TRBJ2-7): DTGVSQNPRHKITKRGQNVTFRCDPISEHNRLYWYRQTLGQGPEFLTYFQNEAQLEKSRLLSDRFSAERPKGSFSTLEIQRTEQGDSAMYLCASSPEFGDLYEQYFGPGTRLTVT.

This clone was observed a single time. J is TRBJ2-5 and V is TRBV28; TRBD1 matches at 8 bases. V dropped 3 bases and J dropped 1; count of bases not matched to a gene: 4. CDR1 is MDHEN and CDR2 is SYDVKM in the germline V gene. CDR3 length: 15 residues. DNA for the CDR3: TGTGCCAGCAGTTTCCAGGGGGCGGTCCAAGAGACCCAGTACTTC. Amino acid sequence: CASSFQGAVQETQYF. The full variable domain, completed using reference TRBV28 and TRBJ2-5, is DVKVTQSSRYLVKRTGEKVFLECVQDMDHENMFWYRQDPGLGLRLIYFSYDVKMKEKGDIPEGYSVSREKKERFSLILESASTNQTSMYLCASSFQGAVQETQYFGPGTRLLVL.

The gene calls are TRBV6-5 and TRBJ2-1; tentatively, D is TRBD2 (6 bases). The CDR3 has 15 amino acids. Trimming stripped 6 bases from V and 4 bases from J, with 16 bases between. CDR1 is MNHEY, CDR2 SVGAGI, per germline. The CDR3 loop is CASSPDGRAYNEQFF. The CDR3, as DNA: TGTGCCAGCAGCCCAGACGGGAGAGCGTACAATGAGCAGTTCTTC.

This chain uses TRBV7-3 with TRBJ2-1, with D tentatively TRBD1 (6 bases). Trimming removed 2 bases from V and 4 bases from J, with 12 bases in between. Germline values: CDR1 SGHTA, CDR2 FQGTGA. CDR3 size: 15 residues. The CDR3 spells CASSLEATGYNEQFF. CDR3 nucleotides: TGTGCCAGCAGCTTAGAGGCAACAGGGTACAATGAGCAGTTCTTC.

The chain links TRBV6-9 to TRBJ2-1; D call uncertain. The length of the CDR3 is 16 residues. Germline-derived CDR1 and CDR2 are MNHGY and SVAAGI. V lost 4 bases and J lost 4, with 17 bases in between. The CDR3: CASSSYPDTRYNEQFF. CDR3 DNA sequence: TGTGCCAGCAGTTCGTACCCAGACACCAGATACAATGAGCAGTTCTTC.

The gene calls are TRBV19 and TRBJ1-2; maybe TRBD1 (6 bases). The CDR3 totals 13 residues. Trimming took off 7 bases at V and 7 bases at J, with 16 bases between the two ends. The germline V gene encodes CDR1 LNHDA and CDR2 SQIVND (reference sequence). CDR3 loop: CASTRDKWGGYTF. The CDR3 coding sequence is TGTGCCAGTACCCGGGACAAATGGGGTGGCTACACCTTC.

This chain links TRBV11-3 with TRBJ1-6, with a possible D match to TRBD1 (5 bases). Trimming removed 4 bases from V and 7 bases from J, with 14 bases in between. This CDR3 comprises 15 residues. Germline V gene sequence: CDR1 SGHNT, CDR2 YENEEA. The CDR3 spells CASSSLTERNSPLHF. The CDR3 coding sequence is TGTGCCAGCAGCTCTCTGACAGAAAGAAATTCACCCCTCCACTTT.

This chain connects TRBV19 to TRBJ2-2, with 9 bases that match TRBD1. The J segment lost 5 bases and the V segment lost 6 bases, leaving 7 bases of the junction unmatched. CDR3 length equals 15 residues. Germline CDR1 and CDR2: LNHDA and SQIVND (reference sequence). In nucleotides, the CDR3 is TGTGCCAGTAGCCGAACCGGGACAGGGACCGGGGAGCTGTTTTTT. This sequence encodes CASSRTGTGTGELFF.

CDR3 nucleotide sequence: TGTGCCAGCAGTTTAATCTATGAAGAGGGGGCACGACAGCCCCAGCATTTT. It encodes CASSLIYEEGARQPQHF. The rearrangement uses TRBV27 and TRBJ1-5, with 7 bases matching TRBD1. The CDR3 runs to 17 residues. V lost 2 bases and J lost 7; bases outside the gene matches: 14. The germline CDR1 and CDR2 sequences are MNHEY and SMNVEV (reference sequence).

This chain uses TRBV25-1 with TRBJ1-5; 8 nucleotides match TRBD1. The CDR3 has 17 residues. Unmatched junction bases numbered 8, after V lost 4 bases and J lost 0 bases. CDR1 is MGHDK, CDR2 SYGVNS, per germline. The CDR3 bases are TGTGCCAGCAGTGCGGGACAGGCGACCACTAGCAATCAGCCCCAGCATTTT. Residues: CASSAGQATTSNQPQHF.

V usage is TRBV6-5 and J usage is TRBJ2-1, with unresolved D. V lost 10 bases and J lost 7, with 17 bases in between. Looked up from germline, CDR1 is MNHEY and CDR2 is SVGAGI. This CDR3 is built from 13 residues. The CDR3 DNA follows: TGTGCCACCCCCCTGCCTTATCGGAATGAGCAGTTCTTC. This translates into CATPLPYRNEQFF.

The V call is TRBV28, the J call TRBJ2-5; 10 positions agree with TRBD1. The CDR3 has 15 amino acids. The ends lost 1 base at V and 4 bases at J; junction bases unmatched: 3. Per the germline V gene, CDR1 is MDHEN and CDR2 is SYDVKM. The CDR3 region has the DNA TGTGCCAGCAGTTTATCCGGGACAGGGGCAGAGACCCAGTACTTC. It encodes CASSLSGTGAETQYF.

V gene TRBV28 combines with J gene TRBJ2-4, with TRBD2 matching 9 bases. V gave up 1 base and J gave up 8 bases; unmatched junction bases: 9. Germline V gene lookup returns CDR1 MDHEN and CDR2 SYDVKM. This CDR3 contains 16 residues. In nucleotides, the CDR3 is TGTGCCAGCAGTTTATCCACCTTAGCGGGAGATGACATTCAGTACTTC. Translation gives CASSLSTLAGDDIQYF.

The DNA of the CDR3 is TGTGCCAGCTCACCAGGGGCGGATACGCAGTATTTT. Translated, it gives CASSPGADTQYF. The J gene is TRBJ2-3, the V gene TRBV18, with D possibly matching TRBD1 (5 bases). This CDR3 region has 12 residues. Germline V lookup: CDR1 KGHSH, CDR2 LQKENI. V dropped 2 bases and J dropped 6 bases, with 6 bases sitting between them.

J is TRBJ1-5 and V is TRBV28; TRBD1 matches 7 bases. J gave up 4 bases and V 6 bases, and 6 bases lay outside the gene matches. The CDR3 has 14 residues. Germline CDR1 is MDHEN and CDR2 is SYDVKM. CDR3 region: CASSFGTDNQPQHF. As DNA, the CDR3 is TGTGCCAGCAGCTTCGGGACAGATAATCAGCCCCAGCATTTT.